This TCR beta chain is from a study of blood T cell repertoires in COVID-19. Enrollees, about 18 to 89 years old, lived in 25 or so US areas. The ends lost 3 bases at V and 3 bases at J; junction bases unmatched: 2. Germline CDR1 reads LGHDT; CDR2 reads YNNKEL (reference sequence). The CDR3 consists of 14 residues. Original processing notes: From reference gene primer amplification, estimates of nucleated cell counts were derived. Sequencing was performed with immunoSEQ multiplex PCR; in TCRdb, only in-frame clones are kept and a portion is missing. D and trimming come from the DNA, and the V and J calls and clone size come from that table. Of some 320,000 clones in the sample, around 90% were seen once.

This clonotype was sampled from a man aged 60 to 69 who had recovered from COVID-19. The V and J genes are TRBV3-1 (or the pseudogene TRBV3-2) and TRBJ1-1; 9 bases are a match to TRBD1. Material: PBMCs or T cells enriched from blood (not recorded which). CDR3 sequence: CASSQGTGHTEAFF. The CDR3 DNA sequence: TGTGCCAGCAGCCAGGGGACAGGGCACACTGAAGCTTTCTTT.